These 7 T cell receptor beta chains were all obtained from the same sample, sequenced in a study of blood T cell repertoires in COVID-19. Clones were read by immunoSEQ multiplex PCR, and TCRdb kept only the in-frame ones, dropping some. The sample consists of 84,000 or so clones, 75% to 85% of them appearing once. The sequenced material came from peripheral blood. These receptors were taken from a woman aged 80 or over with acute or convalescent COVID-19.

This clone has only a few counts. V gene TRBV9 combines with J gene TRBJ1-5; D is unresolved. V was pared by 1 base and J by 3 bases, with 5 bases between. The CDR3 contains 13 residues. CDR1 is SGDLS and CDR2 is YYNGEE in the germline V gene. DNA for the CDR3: TGTGCCAGCAGCGTAACAGACAATCAGCCCCAGCATTTT. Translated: CASSVTDNQPQHF.

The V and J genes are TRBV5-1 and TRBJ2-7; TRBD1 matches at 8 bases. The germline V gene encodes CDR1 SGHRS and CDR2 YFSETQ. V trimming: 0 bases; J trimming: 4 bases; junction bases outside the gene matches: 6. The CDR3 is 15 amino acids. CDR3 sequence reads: CASSLDPGQAYEQYF. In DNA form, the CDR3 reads TGCGCCAGCAGCTTGGACCCGGGACAGGCTTACGAGCAGTACTTC.

CDR3 bases: TGTGCCAGCAGTGACGGTAGCGGGGGGTCCGGGGAGCTGTTTTTT. Amino acids: CASSDGSGGSGELFF. The chain recombines TRBV6-4 with TRBJ2-2; 10 bases agree with TRBD2. CDR1 MRHNA and CDR2 SNTAGT come from the germline V gene. Germline trimming cut 2 bases from V and 6 bases from J; bases unmatched to any gene: 3. The CDR3 sequence is 15 residues long.

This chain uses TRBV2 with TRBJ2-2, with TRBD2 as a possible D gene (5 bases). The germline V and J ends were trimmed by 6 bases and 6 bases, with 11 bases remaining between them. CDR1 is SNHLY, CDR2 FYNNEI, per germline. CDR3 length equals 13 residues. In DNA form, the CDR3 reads TGTGCCAGCAGCGAGGGATGGGCCGGGGAGCTGTTTTTT. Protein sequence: CASSEGWAGELFF.

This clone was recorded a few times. The CDR3 region is CSVGGLAGETDTQYF. For the CDR3, the DNA is TGCAGCGTTGGCGGACTAGCGGGCGAGACAGATACGCAGTATTTT. This chain joins TRBV29-1 and TRBJ2-3, with 11 bases lining up with TRBD2. Germline-derived CDR1 and CDR2 are SQVTM and ANQGSEA. The J segment lost 3 bases and the V segment lost 4 bases, leaving 6 bases of the junction unmatched. This CDR3 contains 15 residues.

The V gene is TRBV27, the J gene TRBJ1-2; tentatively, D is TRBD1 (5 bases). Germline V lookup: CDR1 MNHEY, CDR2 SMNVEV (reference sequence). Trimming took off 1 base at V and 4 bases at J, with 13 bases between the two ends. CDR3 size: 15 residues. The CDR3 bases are TGTGCCAGCAGTTTATTCGGGGGAAAAAGCTATGGCTACACCTTC. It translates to CASSLFGGKSYGYTF.

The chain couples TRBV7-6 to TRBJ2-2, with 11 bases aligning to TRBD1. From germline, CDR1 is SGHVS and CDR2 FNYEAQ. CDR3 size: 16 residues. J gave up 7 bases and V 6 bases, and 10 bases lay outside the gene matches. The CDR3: CASRRTGGPGVGELFF. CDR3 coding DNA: TGTGCCAGCAGACGGACAGGGGGCCCGGGAGTCGGGGAGCTGTTTTTT. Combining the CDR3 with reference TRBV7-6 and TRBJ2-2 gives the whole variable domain GAGVSQSPRYKVTKRGQDVALRCDPISGHVSLYWYRQALGQGPEFLTYFNYEAQQDKSGLPNDRFSAERPEGSISTLTIQRTEQRDSAMYRCASRRTGGPGVGELFFGEGSRLTVL.